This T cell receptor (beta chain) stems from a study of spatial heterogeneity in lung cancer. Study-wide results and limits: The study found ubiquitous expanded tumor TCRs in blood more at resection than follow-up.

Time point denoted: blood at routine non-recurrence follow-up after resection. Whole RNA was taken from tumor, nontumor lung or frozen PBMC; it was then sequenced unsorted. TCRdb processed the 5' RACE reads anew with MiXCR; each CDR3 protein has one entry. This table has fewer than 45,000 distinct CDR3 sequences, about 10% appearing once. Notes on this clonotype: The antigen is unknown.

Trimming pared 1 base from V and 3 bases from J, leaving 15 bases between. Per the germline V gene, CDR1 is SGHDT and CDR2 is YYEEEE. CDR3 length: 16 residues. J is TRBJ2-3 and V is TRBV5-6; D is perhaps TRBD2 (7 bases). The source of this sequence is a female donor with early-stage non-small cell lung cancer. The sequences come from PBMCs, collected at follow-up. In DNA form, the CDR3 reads TGTGCCAGCAGCTTGTTTGGGGGGGCGAGTACAGATACGCAGTATTTT. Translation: CASSLFGGASTDTQYF.